The 6 T cell receptor beta chains below all came from one sample that was sequenced in a study of response to subunit inactivated influenza vaccine. TCRdb re-derived calls from the RT-PCR reads in MiXCR, one entry per CDR3 protein. Among about 520,000 distinct CDR3 sequences listed, approximately 7.8% were seen once. Here the sequenced sample was PBMCs from blood, taken around 2 years after vaccination. The receptors derive from a man between 50 and 69 years old who received an inactivated influenza vaccine.

The V and J genes are TRBV28 and TRBJ1-5; D ambiguous. The V gene's germline CDR1 is MDHEN and CDR2 SYDVKM. V lost 7 bases to trimming and J lost 2 bases, with 12 bases between them. This CDR3 has 14 amino acids. The CDR3 here is CASNPTNGNQPQHF. As DNA, the CDR3 is TGTGCCAGCAACCCGACGAATGGCAATCAGCCCCAGCATTTT.

This clonotype was seen at least ten times. The V and J genes are TRBV5-1 and TRBJ1-4, with D unclear. Germline assignment: CDR1 SGHRS and CDR2 YFSETQ. The CDR3 totals 14 residues. V lost 0 bases and J lost 8, with 11 bases in between. CDR3 residues: CASSLVPDGEKLFF. CDR3 coding DNA: TGCGCCAGCAGCTTGGTCCCCGACGGGGAAAAACTGTTTTTT. The full variable domain, rest sourced from reference TRBV5-1 and TRBJ1-4, is KAGVTQTPRYLIKTRGQQVTLSCSPISGHRSVSWYQQTPGQGLQFLFEYFSETQRNKGNFPGRFSGRQFSNSRSEMNVSTLELGDSALYLCASSLVPDGEKLFFGSGTQLSVL.

This clonotype appeared a few times. The J gene is TRBJ1-6, the V gene TRBV5-1; 8 bases match TRBD1. The ends lost 4 bases at V and 9 bases at J; junction bases unmatched: 6. This CDR3 is 14 amino acids long. Germline CDR1 and CDR2: SGHRS and YFSETQ. DNA of the CDR3: TGCGCCAGCAGCGAAGGACAGGGTCCTTCACCCCTCCACTTT. Its translation is CASSEGQGPSPLHF. The whole variable domain, filled in from reference TRBV5-1 and TRBJ1-6, reads KAGVTQTPRYLIKTRGQQVTLSCSPISGHRSVSWYQQTPGQGLQFLFEYFSETQRNKGNFPGRFSGRQFSNSRSEMNVSTLELGDSALYLCASSEGQGPSPLHFGNGTRLTVT.

Only a few counts were recorded for this clonotype. This rearrangement joins TRBV9 to TRBJ2-1, with 9 bases aligning to TRBD2. Per the germline V gene, CDR1 is SGDLS and CDR2 is YYNGEE. With 0 bases clipped from V and 6 bases from J, the junction kept 10 bases outside the gene matches. The CDR3 totals 17 residues. CDR3 sequence (DNA): TGTGCCAGCAGCGTAGTCCCCGCCAGCGGGAGGCCCAATGAGCAGTTCTTC. Translating gives CASSVVPASGRPNEQFF.

This clonotype was counted only a few times. J is TRBJ2-2 and V is TRBV5-6; TRBD2 might be the D (5 bases). The CDR3 has 14 amino acids. Trimming cost V 3 bases and J 3 bases, with 9 bases left between them. CDR1 and CDR2 from the germline V gene are SGHDT and YYEEEE. The CDR3 DNA reads TGTGCCAGCAGCTCGGACTTATACACCGGGGAGCTGTTTTTT. Translation: CASSSDLYTGELFF.

The chain carries TRBV7-9 and TRBJ2-1; tentatively, D is TRBD2 (5 bases). With 5 bases removed from V and 8 bases from J, the gap between germline ends came to 13 bases. This CDR3 has 13 residues. Germline CDR1 and CDR2: SEHNR and FQNEAQ (reference sequence). Here the CDR3 DNA reads TGTGCCAGCAGCCGAGATCAGAGGGATGAGCAGTTCTTC. This codes for CASSRDQRDEQFF. The entire variable domain, with the rest obtained from reference TRBV7-9 and TRBJ2-1, is as follows: DTGVSQNPRHKITKRGQNVTFRCDPISEHNRLYWYRQTLGQGPEFLTYFQNEAQLEKSRLLSDRFSAERPKGSFSTLEIQRTEQGDSAMYLCASSRDQRDEQFFGPGTRLTVL.